This T cell receptor (beta chain) emerged from a study of blood T cell repertoires in COVID-19. In the study overall: T cells, B-cell-depleted T cells, or PBMCs supplied cDNA or gDNA.

CDR3 length: 15 amino acids. Germline V gene data show CDR1 as LNHDA and CDR2 as SQIVND (reference sequence). V shed 7 bases and J shed 4 bases, with 17 bases lying between them. A Seattle source enrolled patients during active infection and followed them longitudinally. Authors' methods: Counts of nucleated cells, estimated from reference gene primer amplification, were obtained. The data were produced by immunoSEQ multiplex PCR, yet TCRdb's version contains in-frame clones alone and is incomplete. The V and J calls and the clone size are those of that table, but D and trimming were determined from the DNA. The data contain about 250,000 clones, around 89% of them singletons.

The receptor's source is a woman aged 55-70 years with COVID-19, enrolled during active disease. J is TRBJ1-5 and V is TRBV19, with a weak D call TRBD1 (6 bases). Sequenced sample: peripheral blood. The CDR3 sequence is CASTEQGLTNQPQHF. CDR3 DNA: TGTGCCAGTACAGAACAGGGCTTAACTAATCAGCCCCAGCATTTT. The entire variable domain, with the rest obtained from reference TRBV19 and TRBJ1-5, is as follows: DGGITQSPKYLFRKEGQNVTLSCEQNLNHDAMYWYRQDPGQGLRLIYYSQIVNDFQKGDIAEGYSVSREKKESFPLTVTSAQKNPTAFYLCASTEQGLTNQPQHFGDGTRLSIL.